These 4 T cell receptor beta chains were all obtained from the same sample, sequenced in a study of cytomegalovirus exposure and HLA in healthy donors (dated by TCRdb to 2015 to 2018). Libraries were constructed by the immunoSEQ multiplex PCR assay. A mixture of 60 forward primers for TCR Vbeta segments and 13 reverse primers for TCR Jbeta segments was used in the multiplex PCR. TCRdb obtained this table from immuneACCESS and retained in-frame rearrangements with V and J assigned. These tables miss some clones; where compared with another copy, unresolved V genes account for less than half of the shortfall, and the remainder is unexplained. The sample table shows over 85,000 clones, and approximately 83% are seen once. Clones ranked in the top ten supply under 4% of the sample. The sample consisted of PBMCs. The receptors here all came from a female donor in good health and CMV-seropositive.

This clone was observed a handful of times. V gene TRBV2 combines with J gene TRBJ1-5, with 7 positions matching TRBD1. Germline V gene lookup returns CDR1 SNHLY and CDR2 FYNNEI. The CDR3 has 13 amino acids. V dropped 6 bases and J dropped 3; count of bases not matched to a gene: 2. The CDR3 DNA reads as TGTGCCAGCAGACAGGGGATCAATCAGCCCCAGCATTTT. This codes for CASRQGINQPQHF.

The rearrangement joins TRBV6-5 to TRBJ1-1, with unresolved D. Trimming shortened V by 0 bases and J by 0 bases, and 11 bases separated the two germline ends. Germline loops: CDR1 MNHEY, CDR2 SVGAGI. CDR3 length equals 16 residues. For the CDR3, the DNA is TGTGCCAGCAGTTACTCCCGGGGTCTTGTGAACACTGAAGCTTTCTTT. This gives the protein CASSYSRGLVNTEAFF.

The genes are TRBV5-1 and TRBJ1-5; D gene ambiguous. CDR1 is SGHRS and CDR2 is YFSETQ in the germline V gene. This CDR3 comprises 15 residues. Trimming took off 0 bases at V and 6 bases at J, with 13 bases between the two ends. The chain's CDR3 is CASSLAGSESQPQHF. CDR3 bases: TGCGCCAGCAGCTTGGCAGGTAGCGAAAGTCAGCCCCAGCATTTT. The whole variable domain, filled in from reference TRBV5-1 and TRBJ1-5, reads KAGVTQTPRYLIKTRGQQVTLSCSPISGHRSVSWYQQTPGQGLQFLFEYFSETQRNKGNFPGRFSGRQFSNSRSEMNVSTLELGDSALYLCASSLAGSESQPQHFGDGTRLSIL.

The V call is TRBV6-6, the J call TRBJ2-6; TRBD1 matches at 9 bases. The CDR3 is 16 residues long. V shed 6 bases and J 2 bases; nucleotides not matched to a gene: 5. CDR1 and CDR2 from the germline V gene are MNHNY and SVGAGI (reference sequence). CDR3 loop: CASRATGGPGANVLTF. The CDR3 DNA follows: TGTGCCAGCAGAGCCACAGGGGGCCCTGGGGCCAACGTCCTGACTTTC.